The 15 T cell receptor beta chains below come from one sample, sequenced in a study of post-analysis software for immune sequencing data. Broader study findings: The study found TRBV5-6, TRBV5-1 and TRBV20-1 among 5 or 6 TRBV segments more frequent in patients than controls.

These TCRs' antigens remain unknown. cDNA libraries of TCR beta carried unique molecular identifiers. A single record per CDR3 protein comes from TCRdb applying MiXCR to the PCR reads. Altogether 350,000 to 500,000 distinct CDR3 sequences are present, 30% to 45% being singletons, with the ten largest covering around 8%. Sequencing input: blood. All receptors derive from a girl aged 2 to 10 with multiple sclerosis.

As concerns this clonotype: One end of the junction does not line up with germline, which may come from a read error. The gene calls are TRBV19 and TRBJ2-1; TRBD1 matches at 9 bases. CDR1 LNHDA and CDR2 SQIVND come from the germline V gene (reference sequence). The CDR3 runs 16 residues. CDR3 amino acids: CASGIPGQGGVNEQFF. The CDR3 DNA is TGTGCCAGTGGTATCCCGGGACAGGGAGGGGTCAATGAGCAGTTCTTC.

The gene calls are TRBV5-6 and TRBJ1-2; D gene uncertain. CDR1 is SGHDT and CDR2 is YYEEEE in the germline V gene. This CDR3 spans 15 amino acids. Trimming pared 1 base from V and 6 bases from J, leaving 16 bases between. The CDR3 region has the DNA TGTGCCAGCAGCTTGTCGAGTTGGACGGTAGATGGCTACACCTTC. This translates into CASSLSSWTVDGYTF.

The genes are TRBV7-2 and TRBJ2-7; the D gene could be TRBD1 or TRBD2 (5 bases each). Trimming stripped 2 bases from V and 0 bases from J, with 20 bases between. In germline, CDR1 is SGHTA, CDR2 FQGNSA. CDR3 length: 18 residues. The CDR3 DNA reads TGTGCCAGCAGCTTACGGGGCCCCTTGGGACCTGCCTCCTACGAGCAGTACTTC. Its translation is CASSLRGPLGPASYEQYF.

The CDR3 loop reads CASSFGLAGHEQYF. In nucleotides, the CDR3 is TGTGCCAGCAGTTTCGGACTAGCGGGACACGAGCAGTACTTC. V gene TRBV27 combines with J gene TRBJ2-5; 12 nucleotides match TRBD2. The J call may be mistaken, given a closer DNA end match to TRBJ2-7. The CDR3 has 14 amino acids. From germline, CDR1 is MNHEY and CDR2 SMNVEV (reference sequence).

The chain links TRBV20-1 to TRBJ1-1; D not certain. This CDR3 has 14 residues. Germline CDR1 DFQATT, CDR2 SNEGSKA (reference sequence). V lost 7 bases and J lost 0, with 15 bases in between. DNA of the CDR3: TGCAGTGTCAGAGGTCGGGGTTTGAACACTGAAGCTTTCTTT. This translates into CSVRGRGLNTEAFF.

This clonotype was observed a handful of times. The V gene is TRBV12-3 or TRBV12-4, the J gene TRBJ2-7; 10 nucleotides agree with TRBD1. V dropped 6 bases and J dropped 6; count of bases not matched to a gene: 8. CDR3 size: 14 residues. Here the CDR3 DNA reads TGTGCCAGCAGACCCGGGACAGGGGAGTCCGAGCAGTACTTC. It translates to CASRPGTGESEQYF.

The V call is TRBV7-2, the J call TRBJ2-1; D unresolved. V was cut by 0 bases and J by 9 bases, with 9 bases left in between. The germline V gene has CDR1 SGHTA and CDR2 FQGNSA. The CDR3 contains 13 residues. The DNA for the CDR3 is TGTGCCAGCAGCTTAGCTTGGGCTACTGAGCAGTTCTTC. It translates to CASSLAWATEQFF. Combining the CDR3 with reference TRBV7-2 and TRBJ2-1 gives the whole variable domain GAGVSQSPSNKVTEKGKDVELRCDPISGHTALYWYRQSLGQGLEFLIYFQGNSAPDKSGLPSDRFSAERTGGSVSTLTIQRTQQEDSAVYLCASSLAWATEQFFGPGTRLTVL.

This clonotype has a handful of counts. CDR3 DNA sequence: TGCAGTGCTAGACAGGGGGAGACCCGGGGGAACGAGCAGTACTTC. Its protein is CSARQGETRGNEQYF. V and J are TRBV20-1 and TRBJ2-7; tentatively, D is TRBD1 (7 bases). Germline V gene sequence: CDR1 DFQATT, CDR2 SNEGSKA (reference sequence). V lost 2 bases and J 5 bases, leaving 19 bases between the germline ends. The CDR3 has 15 amino acids.

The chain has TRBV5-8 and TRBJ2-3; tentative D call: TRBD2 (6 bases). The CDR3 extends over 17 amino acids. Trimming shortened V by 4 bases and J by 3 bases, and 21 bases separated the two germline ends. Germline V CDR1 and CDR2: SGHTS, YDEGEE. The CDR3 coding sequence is TGTGCCAGCAGCCCGGGAGAGACTACCGAGGGGACAGATACGCAGTATTTT. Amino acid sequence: CASSPGETTEGTDTQYF.

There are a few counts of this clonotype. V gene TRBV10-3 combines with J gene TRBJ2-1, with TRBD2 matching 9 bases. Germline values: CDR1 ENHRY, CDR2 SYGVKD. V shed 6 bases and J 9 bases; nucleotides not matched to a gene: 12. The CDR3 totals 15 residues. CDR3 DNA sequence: TGTGCCATCAGCGGGGGCCAGCGGGGGGTGGGTGAGCAGTTCTTC. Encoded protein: CAISGGQRGVGEQFF.

The CDR3 region is CASSPILRGNEQFF. Here the CDR3 DNA reads TGCGCCAGCAGCCCAATTCTCAGGGGGAATGAGCAGTTCTTC. The chain uses TRBV4-1 and TRBJ2-1, with 7 bases fitting TRBD1. V lost 4 bases to trimming and J lost 7 bases; unmatched junction nucleotides: 7. The germline gives CDR1 MGHRA, CDR2 YSYEKL. The CDR3 runs 14 residues.

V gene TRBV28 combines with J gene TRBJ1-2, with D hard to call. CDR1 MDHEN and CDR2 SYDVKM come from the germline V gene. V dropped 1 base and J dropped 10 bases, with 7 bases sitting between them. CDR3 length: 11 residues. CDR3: CASSLSHFYTF. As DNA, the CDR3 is TGTGCCAGCAGTTTATCCCACTTCTACACCTTC.

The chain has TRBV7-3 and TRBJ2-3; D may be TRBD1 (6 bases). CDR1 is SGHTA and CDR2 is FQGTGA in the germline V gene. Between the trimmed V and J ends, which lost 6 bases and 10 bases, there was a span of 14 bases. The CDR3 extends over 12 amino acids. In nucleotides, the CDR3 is TGTGCCAGCAGGGCCGGGTCAGGGGCGCAGTATTTT. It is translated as CASRAGSGAQYF. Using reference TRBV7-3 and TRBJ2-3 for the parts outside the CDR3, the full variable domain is GAGVSQTPSNKVTEKGKYVELRCDPISGHTALYWYRQSLGQGPEFLIYFQGTGAADDSGLPNDRFFAVRPEGSVSTLKIQRTERGDSAVYLCASRAGSGAQYFGPGTRLTVL.

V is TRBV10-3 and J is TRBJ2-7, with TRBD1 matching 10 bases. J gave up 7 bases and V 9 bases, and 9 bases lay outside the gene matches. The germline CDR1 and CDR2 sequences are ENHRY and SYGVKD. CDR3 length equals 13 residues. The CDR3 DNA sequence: TGTGCCATGTCCGGGACAGGGGTAGTAGAGCAGTACTTC. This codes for CAMSGTGVVEQYF.

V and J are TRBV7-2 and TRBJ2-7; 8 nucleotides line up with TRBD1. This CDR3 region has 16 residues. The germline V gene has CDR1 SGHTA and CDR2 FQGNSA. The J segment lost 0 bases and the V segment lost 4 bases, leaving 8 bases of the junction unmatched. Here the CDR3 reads CASSWSPGQVSYEQYF. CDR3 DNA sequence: TGTGCCAGCAGCTGGTCGCCGGGACAGGTCTCCTACGAGCAGTACTTC.